One TCR beta chain is described in this entry. Sequenced by immunoSEQ multiplex PCR; TCRdb stores in-frame clones only, minus some. The table lists roughly 120,000 clones, roughly 93% of them singletons. The sample originates from a study of T cell responses to AZD1222 COVID-19 vaccine. Germline CDR1 and CDR2: SGHRS and YFSETQ. This CDR3 has 15 amino acids. The trim removed 3 bases at V and 1 base at J, leaving 6 bases unmatched. V and J are TRBV5-1 and TRBJ1-1, with 7 bases lining up with TRBD1. The receptor comes from an adult in good health. This material consisted of peripheral blood, taken on day 0 of AZD1222 vaccination. The CDR3 loop is CASSSTGVRNTEAFF. The CDR3 DNA follows: TGCGCCAGCAGCTCTACAGGGGTTAGGAACACTGAAGCTTTCTTT. The variable domain in full, with the rest retrieved from reference TRBV5-1 and TRBJ1-1, is KAGVTQTPRYLIKTRGQQVTLSCSPISGHRSVSWYQQTPGQGLQFLFEYFSETQRNKGNFPGRFSGRQFSNSRSEMNVSTLELGDSALYLCASSSTGVRNTEAFFGQGTRLTVV.